Listed here is a single T cell receptor beta chain. CDR3-region Arm-PCR and iRepertoire HTBI primers produced the TCR beta libraries. TCRdb passed the multiplex PCR reads through MiXCR, listing each CDR3 protein once. Among 400,000 to 450,000 distinct CDR3 sequences listed, 14% to 15% were seen once. Per germline, CDR1 SGHAT and CDR2 FQNNGV. The CDR3 length is 17 residues. Between the trimmed V and J ends, which lost 1 base and 5 bases, there was a span of 20 bases. The data were obtained in a study of regulatory T cells in long-lasting Graves disease. Time point denoted: newly diagnosed GD, antithyroid drugs for less than 3 months. The TCR library was prepared using RNA isolated from PBMCs. These data also featured in a second study, about T cells in Graves' hyperthyroidism and ophthalmopathy. That paper adds: Initially, a first-round RT-PCR of the TCR CDR3 employed the HTBI primer set.

This material consisted of peripheral blood mononuclear cells (PBMCs), taken at new diagnosis, from a patient treated with antithyroid drugs. This clonotype was obtained from a woman aged 25 to 45 with Graves disease. The chain has TRBV11-2 and TRBJ1-2; no definite D call. The chain's CDR3 is CASSLARVGTSLYGYTF. The CDR3 region has the DNA TGTGCCAGCAGCTTAGCGCGTGTGGGTACCAGCCTTTATGGCTACACCTTC.